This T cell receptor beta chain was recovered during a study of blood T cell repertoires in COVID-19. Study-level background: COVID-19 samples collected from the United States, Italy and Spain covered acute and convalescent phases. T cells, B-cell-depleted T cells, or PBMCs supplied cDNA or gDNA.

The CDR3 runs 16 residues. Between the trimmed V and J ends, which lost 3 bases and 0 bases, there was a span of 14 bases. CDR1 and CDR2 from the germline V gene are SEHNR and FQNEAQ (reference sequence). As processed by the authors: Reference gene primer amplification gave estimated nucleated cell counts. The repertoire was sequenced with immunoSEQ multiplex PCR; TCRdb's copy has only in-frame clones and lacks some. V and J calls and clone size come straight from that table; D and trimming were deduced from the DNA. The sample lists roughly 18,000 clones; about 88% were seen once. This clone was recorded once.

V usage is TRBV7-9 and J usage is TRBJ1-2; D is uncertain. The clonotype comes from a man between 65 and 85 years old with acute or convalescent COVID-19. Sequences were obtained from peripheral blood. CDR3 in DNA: TGTGCCAGCAGCTTCCCTCCCGCGGTTGCTAACTATGGCTACACCTTC. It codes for CASSFPPAVANYGYTF.